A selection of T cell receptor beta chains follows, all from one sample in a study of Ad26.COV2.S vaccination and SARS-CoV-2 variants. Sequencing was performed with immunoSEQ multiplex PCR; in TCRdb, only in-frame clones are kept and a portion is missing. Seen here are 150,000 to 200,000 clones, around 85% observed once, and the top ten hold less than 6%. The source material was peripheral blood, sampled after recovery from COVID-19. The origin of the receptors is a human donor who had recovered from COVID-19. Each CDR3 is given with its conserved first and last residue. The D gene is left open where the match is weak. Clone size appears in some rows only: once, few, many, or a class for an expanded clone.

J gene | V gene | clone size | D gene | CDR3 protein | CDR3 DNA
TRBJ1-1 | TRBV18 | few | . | CASSPRGGNEAFF | TGTGCCAGCTCACCACGGGGGGGGAATGAAGCTTTCTTT
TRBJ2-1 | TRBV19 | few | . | CASSLRDLDNEQFF | TGTGCCAGTAGTCTCCGGGACCTGGACAATGAGCAGTTCTTC
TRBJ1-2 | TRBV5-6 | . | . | CASSLVEVGYTF | TGTGCCAGCAGCTTGGTGGAGGTTGGCTACACCTTC
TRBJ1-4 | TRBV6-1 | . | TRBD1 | CASSGTGVGEKLFF | TGTGCCAGCAGTGGGACAGGGGTAGGAGAAAAACTGTTTTTT
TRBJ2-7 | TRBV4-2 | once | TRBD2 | CASSQDRASGGSEQYF | TGTGCCAGCAGCCAAGATCGGGCTAGCGGGGGAAGCGAGCAGTACTTC
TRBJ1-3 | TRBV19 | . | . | CATSQGLSGNTIYF | TGTGCCACCTCACAGGGTCTCTCTGGAAACACCATATATTTT
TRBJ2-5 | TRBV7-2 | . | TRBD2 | CASSLGSGTRLETQYF | TGTGCCAGCAGCTTAGGTAGCGGGACACGTCTAGAGACCCAGTACTTC
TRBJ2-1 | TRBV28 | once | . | CASIPGWGSSYNEQFF | TGTGCCAGCATTCCTGGCTGGGGGAGCTCCTACAATGAGCAGTTCTTC
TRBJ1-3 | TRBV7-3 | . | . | CASSLQAGISGNTIYF | TGTGCCAGCAGCTTACAAGCAGGCATCTCTGGAAACACCATATATTTT
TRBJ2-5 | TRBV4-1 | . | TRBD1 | CASSQDGRQGDETQYF | TGCGCCAGCAGCCAAGACGGGCGACAGGGGGATGAGACCCAGTACTTC
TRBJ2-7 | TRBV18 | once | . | CASSPPAGQGPYEQYF | TGTGCCAGCTCACCACCGGCGGGGCAGGGGCCCTACGAGCAGTACTTC
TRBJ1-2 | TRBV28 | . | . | CASSDRGYGYTF | TGTGCCAGCAGTGATAGGGGTTATGGCTACACCTTC
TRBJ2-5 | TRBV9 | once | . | CASSAGGDGVKETQYF | TGTGCCAGCAGCGCAGGAGGGGACGGGGTTAAAGAGACCCAGTACTTC
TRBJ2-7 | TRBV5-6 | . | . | CASSFTGLGGYEQYF | TGTGCCAGCAGCTTCACAGGGCTTGGGGGGTACGAGCAGTACTTC
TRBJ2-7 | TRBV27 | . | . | CASSLTGPYEQYF | TGTGCCAGCAGTTTGACAGGTCCCTACGAGCAGTACTTC
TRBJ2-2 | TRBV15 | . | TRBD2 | CATSSPRGLAGAGELFF | TGTGCCACCAGCAGTCCTAGGGGACTAGCGGGAGCCGGGGAGCTGTTTTTT
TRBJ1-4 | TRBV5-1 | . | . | CASSLRETTNEKLFF | TGCGCCAGCAGCTTGCGAGAAACAACTAATGAAAAACTGTTTTTT
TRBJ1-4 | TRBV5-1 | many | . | CASSLEAGGREKLFF | TGCGCCAGCAGCTTGGAGGCAGGTGGACGGGAAAAACTGTTTTTT
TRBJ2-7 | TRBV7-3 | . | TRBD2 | CASSSSGTSGFEQYF | TGTGCCAGCAGCTCCTCCGGGACTAGCGGGTTCGAGCAGTACTTC
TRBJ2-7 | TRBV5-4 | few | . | CASSLILTQGYTYEQYF | TGTGCCAGCAGCCTAATACTGACCCAGGGTTATACCTACGAGCAGTACTTC
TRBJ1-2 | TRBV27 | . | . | CASSLPRTRPPVGYTF | TGTGCCAGCAGTTTACCCCGGACCCGACCCCCTGTCGGCTACACCTTC
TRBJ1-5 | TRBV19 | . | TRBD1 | CASSLQGHSNQPQHF | TGTGCCAGTAGTCTACAGGGGCATAGCAATCAGCCCCAGCATTTT
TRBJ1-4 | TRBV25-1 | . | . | CASSEPGDEKLFF | TGTGCCAGCAGTGAACCTGGGGATGAAAAACTGTTTTTT
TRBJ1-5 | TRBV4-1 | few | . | CASSHASGDVGNQPQHF | TGCGCCAGCAGCCACGCCTCGGGGGATGTAGGCAATCAGCCCCAGCATTTT
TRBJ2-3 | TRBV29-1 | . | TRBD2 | CSVDGSGGNTDTQYF | TGCAGCGTTGACGGTAGCGGGGGGAACACAGATACGCAGTATTTT
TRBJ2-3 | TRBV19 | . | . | CASSTWNGDTQYF | TGTGCCAGTAGTACCTGGAATGGGGATACGCAGTATTTT
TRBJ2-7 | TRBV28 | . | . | CASSQGVSFFYEQYF | TGTGCCAGCAGCCAAGGGGTTTCATTCTTTTACGAGCAGTACTTC
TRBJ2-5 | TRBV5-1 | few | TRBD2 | CASSSSATSGRGETQYF | TGCGCCAGCAGCTCCTCCGCGACTAGCGGGAGGGGAGAGACCCAGTACTTC
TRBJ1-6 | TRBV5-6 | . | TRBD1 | CASSFTYGQVGSYNSPLHF | TGTGCCAGCAGCTTCACCTACGGACAGGTGGGCTCCTATAATTCACCCCTCCACTTT
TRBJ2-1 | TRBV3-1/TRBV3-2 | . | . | CASSQFTSSSYNEQFF | TGTGCCAGCAGCCAATTTACTAGCTCATCCTACAATGAGCAGTTCTTC
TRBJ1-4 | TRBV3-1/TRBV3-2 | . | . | CASSQVEANEKLFF | TGTGCCAGCAGCCAAGTGGAAGCTAATGAAAAACTGTTTTTT
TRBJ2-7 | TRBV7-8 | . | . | CASSLGGYSVGLYEQYF | TGTGCCAGCAGCTTAGGGGGATATTCTGTTGGGCTTTACGAGCAGTACTTC
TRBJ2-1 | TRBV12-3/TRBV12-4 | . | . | CASREGLPNEQFF | TGTGCCAGCAGAGAGGGTCTTCCCAATGAGCAGTTCTTC
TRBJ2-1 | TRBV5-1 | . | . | CASSWGAPSSYNEQFF | TGCGCCAGCAGCTGGGGCGCTCCTAGCTCCTACAATGAGCAGTTCTTC
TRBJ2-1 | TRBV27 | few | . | CASRFGVGSYNEQFF | TGTGCCAGCAGATTCGGGGTCGGCTCCTACAATGAGCAGTTCTTC
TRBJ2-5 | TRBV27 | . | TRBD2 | CASGRLAGGQETQYF | TGTGCCAGCGGCCGACTAGCGGGGGGCCAAGAGACCCAGTACTTC
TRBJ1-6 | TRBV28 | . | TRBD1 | CASSLIGTAGNSPLHF | TGTGCCAGCAGTTTAATAGGGACAGCGGGAAATTCACCCCTCCACTTT
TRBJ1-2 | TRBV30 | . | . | CAWSVQGHGYTF | TGTGCCTGGAGTGTACAGGGCCATGGCTACACCTTC
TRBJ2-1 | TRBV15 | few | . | CATSSSALGGYEQFF | TGTGCCACCAGCTCATCAGCGCTAGGGGGGTATGAGCAGTTCTTC
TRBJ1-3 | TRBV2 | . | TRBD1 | CASSFGQGPGNTIYF | TGTGCCAGCAGTTTCGGACAGGGTCCTGGAAACACCATATATTTT
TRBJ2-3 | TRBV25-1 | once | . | CASSDKKGADGHTDTQYF | TGTGCCAGCAGTGATAAAAAAGGGGCAGACGGGCACACAGATACGCAGTATTTT
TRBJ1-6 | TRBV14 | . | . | CASSQENSPLHF | TGTGCCAGCAGCCAAGAAAACTCACCCCTCCACTTT
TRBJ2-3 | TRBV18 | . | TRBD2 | CASSPRTSGDRTDTQYF | TGTGCCAGCTCACCTCGGACTAGCGGGGACCGCACAGATACGCAGTATTTT
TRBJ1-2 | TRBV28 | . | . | CASSIEQGDYGYTF | TGTGCCAGCAGCATAGAACAGGGAGACTATGGCTACACCTTC
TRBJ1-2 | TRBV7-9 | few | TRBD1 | CASSFDRGRGYTF | TGTGCCAGCAGCTTCGACAGGGGGCGCGGCTACACCTTC
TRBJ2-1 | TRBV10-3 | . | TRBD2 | CAISESQGGRGYNEQFF | TGTGCCATCAGTGAGAGCCAGGGCGGGAGGGGGTACAATGAGCAGTTCTTC
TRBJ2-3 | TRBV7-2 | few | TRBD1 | CASSLGRGPPSTDTQYF | TGTGCCAGCAGCTTAGGAAGGGGGCCCCCTTCCACAGATACGCAGTATTTT
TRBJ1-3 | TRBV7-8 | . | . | CASSLAGTRNTIYF | TGTGCCAGCAGCTTAGCAGGGACCAGAAACACCATATATTTT
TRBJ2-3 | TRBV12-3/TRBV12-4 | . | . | CASTAGKDTQYF | TGTGCCAGCACCGCCGGAAAAGATACGCAGTATTTT